The 30 T cell receptor beta chains given below trace back to one sample, sequenced in a study of T cell responses to AZD1222 COVID-19 vaccine. The repertoire was sequenced with immunoSEQ multiplex PCR; TCRdb's copy has only in-frame clones and lacks some. The sample holds about 120,000 clones, 80% to 90% seen once. This specimen consisted of peripheral blood, obtained on day 0 of AZD1222 vaccination. The receptor set was obtained from an adult in good health.

This clone was counted only a few times. The V and J genes are TRBV25-1 and TRBJ2-2; D is perhaps TRBD2 (6 bases). The CDR3 has 14 residues. The V and J ends lost 6 bases and 3 bases respectively, with 11 bases between them. Germline CDR1 is MGHDK and CDR2 is SYGVNS. CDR3 coding DNA: TGTGCCAGCAGAACTAGCAGCTACACCGGGGAGCTGTTTTTT. It specifies CASRTSSYTGELFF.

This clone was counted only a few times. The chain has TRBV7-2 and TRBJ1-2; D is unresolved. The CDR3 length is 15 residues. V was cut by 0 bases and J by 7 bases, with 15 bases left in between. CDR1 is SGHTA, CDR2 FQGNSA, per germline. The CDR3 DNA follows: TGTGCCAGCAGCTTAGCAGTAGGTGGAGGGAGTGGCTACACCTTC. Protein product: CASSLAVGGGSGYTF.

The chain uses TRBV19 and TRBJ1-3; the D is unclear. The germline V gene encodes CDR1 LNHDA and CDR2 SQIVND (reference sequence). The CDR3 length is 14 residues. With 9 bases removed from V and 0 bases from J, the gap between germline ends came to 12 bases. The CDR3 region is CASRPTLSGNTIYF. Here the CDR3 DNA reads TGTGCCAGCAGACCGACTCTCTCTGGAAACACCATATATTTT. Full variable domain (remainder filled in from reference TRBV19 and TRBJ1-3): DGGITQSPKYLFRKEGQNVTLSCEQNLNHDAMYWYRQDPGQGLRLIYYSQIVNDFQKGDIAEGYSVSREKKESFPLTVTSAQKNPTAFYLCASRPTLSGNTIYFGEGSWLTVV.

This chain links TRBV7-2 with TRBJ2-7; 10 positions agree with TRBD2. V lost 4 bases and J lost 2; bases outside the gene matches: 8. In germline, CDR1 is SGHTA, CDR2 FQGNSA. The CDR3 runs 16 residues. The CDR3 spells CASSSLGLALAYEQYF. CDR3 coding DNA: TGTGCCAGCAGCTCACTGGGACTAGCGCTAGCCTACGAGCAGTACTTC.

The CDR3 here is CASSPWDRGNEQFF. CDR3 coding DNA: TGTGCCAGCAGCCCTTGGGACCGAGGAAATGAGCAGTTCTTC. The chain couples TRBV7-9 to TRBJ2-1; perhaps D is TRBD1 or TRBD2 (5 bases each). Germline CDR1 and CDR2: SEHNR and FQNEAQ (reference sequence). This CDR3 region has 14 residues. V lost 5 bases and J 7 bases, leaving 15 bases between the germline ends.

This clone was detected only a few times. The chain joins TRBV7-3 to TRBJ2-2, with 10 bases lining up with TRBD2. Germline V lookup: CDR1 SGHTA, CDR2 FQGTGA. The length of the CDR3 is 16 residues. The J segment lost 6 bases and the V segment lost 4 bases, leaving 8 bases of the junction unmatched. CDR3 nucleotide sequence: TGTGCCAGCAGCTCCCGGGTAGCGGGAGGCCCCGGGGAGCTGTTTTTT. Translated, it gives CASSSRVAGGPGELFF.

This chain joins TRBV2 and TRBJ1-1; D is uncertain. The CDR3 is 16 residues long. Germline V gives CDR1 SNHLY, CDR2 FYNNEI. Trimming took off 6 bases at V and 1 base at J, with 18 bases between the two ends. This chain's CDR3 is CASRMNSGVGNTEAFF. The CDR3 nucleotides are TGTGCCAGCAGGATGAATTCGGGAGTAGGGAACACTGAAGCTTTCTTT.

This clone was recorded once. This rearrangement joins TRBV5-1 to TRBJ2-7; D may be TRBD2 (6 bases). Trimming cost V 6 bases and J 7 bases, with 23 bases left between them. This CDR3 region has 15 residues. Germline V gene data show CDR1 as SGHRS and CDR2 as YFSETQ. CDR3 loop: CASKLAGYPMGEQYF. The CDR3, as DNA: TGCGCCAGCAAGTTGGCGGGGTACCCGATGGGTGAGCAGTACTTC.

The chain joins TRBV7-2 to TRBJ1-2; D remains ambiguous. Trimming removed 5 bases at V and 6 bases at J, with 13 bases between. The germline V gene has CDR1 SGHTA and CDR2 FQGNSA. The CDR3 runs 13 residues. The DNA for the CDR3 is TGTGCCAGCAGCACTACGATACTCGATGGCTACACCTTC. Its protein is CASSTTILDGYTF.

In this sample, this clone turned up a few times. V gene TRBV7-2 combines with J gene TRBJ1-1, with D maybe TRBD1 (5 bases). Germline V gene sequence: CDR1 SGHTA, CDR2 FQGNSA. Trimming left V 3 bases short and J 0 bases short, with 8 bases between. This CDR3 region has 14 residues. CDR3 region: CASSFGGVNTEAFF. CDR3 in DNA: TGTGCCAGCAGCTTCGGGGGGGTGAACACTGAAGCTTTCTTT. Full variable domain (outside the CDR3, taken from reference TRBV7-2 and TRBJ1-1): GAGVSQSPSNKVTEKGKDVELRCDPISGHTALYWYRQSLGQGLEFLIYFQGNSAPDKSGLPSDRFSAERTGGSVSTLTIQRTQQEDSAVYLCASSFGGVNTEAFFGQGTRLTVV.

This clone was counted a single time. The gene calls are TRBV7-2 and TRBJ2-3; D not resolved. The CDR3 covers 13 residues. Germline-derived CDR1 and CDR2 are SGHTA and FQGNSA. Between the trimmed V and J ends, which lost 1 base and 3 bases, there was a span of 5 bases. CDR3 in DNA: TGTGCCAGCAGCTTAGTTGGGACAGATACGCAGTATTTT. Its protein product is CASSLVGTDTQYF.

V is TRBV7-6 and J is TRBJ1-1; TRBD1 matches 7 bases. The ends lost 1 base at V and 4 bases at J; junction bases unmatched: 9. Germline-derived CDR1 and CDR2 are SGHVS and FNYEAQ. CDR3 length equals 16 residues. CDR3 loop: CASSLEPRGPGTEAFF. CDR3 nucleotide sequence: TGTGCCAGCAGCTTAGAACCGAGGGGGCCTGGCACTGAAGCTTTCTTT.

The V call is TRBV6-2 or TRBV6-3, the J call TRBJ1-1; D remains ambiguous. V was cut by 4 bases and J by 3 bases, with 9 bases left in between. This CDR3 comprises 13 residues. From germline, CDR1 is MNHEY and CDR2 SVGEGT. Written as DNA, the CDR3 is TGTGCCAGCAGTTGGAGGAGGGACACTGAAGCTTTCTTT. It codes for CASSWRRDTEAFF.

The chain has TRBV27 and TRBJ2-1; no clear D gene. CDR1 is MNHEY and CDR2 is SMNVEV in the germline V gene (reference sequence). V was shortened by 2 bases and J by 5 bases, with 13 bases between the two germline ends. The CDR3 runs 15 residues. The CDR3 coding sequence is TGTGCCAGCAGTTTAGGCTCGCTGGGTCACAATGAGCAGTTCTTC. Translating it yields CASSLGSLGHNEQFF.

CDR3: CASSLDRTNYGYTF. Written as DNA, the CDR3 is TGCGCCAGCAGCTTGGACAGAACTAACTATGGCTACACCTTC. The chain carries TRBV5-1 and TRBJ1-2; no clear D. V was clipped by 0 bases and J by 0 bases, with 6 bases between them. The CDR3 contains 14 residues. Germline CDR1 reads SGHRS; CDR2 reads YFSETQ.

The gene calls are TRBV29-1 and TRBJ1-5; the match to TRBD1 covers 8 bases. Germline-derived CDR1 and CDR2 are SQVTM and ANQGSEA. The junction had 0 bases not matched to a gene; V was cut back by 0 bases and J by 2 bases. The CDR3 spans 14 residues. The CDR3 DNA reads TGCAGCGTTGAAGAGACAGGGGGCAATCAGCCCCAGCATTTT. Protein: CSVEETGGNQPQHF.

The V call is TRBV5-1, the J call TRBJ2-3; a weak D match, TRBD1 (6 bases). Per the germline V gene, CDR1 is SGHRS and CDR2 is YFSETQ. This CDR3 is built from 17 residues. The V and J ends lost 0 bases and 2 bases respectively, with 16 bases between them. The CDR3 DNA sequence: TGCGCCAGCAGCTTGGTGGGGGCGGCAGGGACCACAGATACGCAGTATTTT. It is translated as CASSLVGAAGTTDTQYF. Based on the CDR3 plus reference TRBV5-1 and TRBJ2-3, the full variable domain is KAGVTQTPRYLIKTRGQQVTLSCSPISGHRSVSWYQQTPGQGLQFLFEYFSETQRNKGNFPGRFSGRQFSNSRSEMNVSTLELGDSALYLCASSLVGAAGTTDTQYFGPGTRLTVL.

The V gene is TRBV5-5, the J gene TRBJ1-4; unclear D gene. Trimming left V 0 bases short and J 6 bases short, with 12 bases between. Germline CDR1 is SGHKS and CDR2 is YYEKEE (reference sequence). The CDR3 is 15 residues long. The DNA for the CDR3 is TGTGCCAGCAGCTTGGCAGGAGGGAGTCATGAAAAACTGTTTTTT. Protein product: CASSLAGGSHEKLFF.

CDR3 residues: CASSPLSGSRETQYF. CDR3 bases: TGTGCCAGCAGCCCACTGAGCGGGAGTCGAGAGACCCAGTACTTC. The chain carries TRBV14 and TRBJ2-5; TRBD2 matches at 8 bases. Germline assignment: CDR1 SGHDN and CDR2 FVKESK. Germline trimming cut 4 bases from V and 4 bases from J; bases unmatched to any gene: 8. This CDR3 contains 15 residues.

This rearrangement joins TRBV27 to TRBJ2-2; D is possibly TRBD2 (5 bases). From germline, CDR1 is MNHEY and CDR2 SMNVEV (reference sequence). This CDR3 has 14 amino acids. Trimming pared 5 bases from V and 7 bases from J, leaving 14 bases between. DNA of the CDR3: TGTGCCAGCAGTCTGGGAGTTTTGCACGGGGAGCTGTTTTTT. It codes for CASSLGVLHGELFF.

This clone was recorded only once. The chain is built from TRBV6-5 and TRBJ1-4; 7 bases are a match to TRBD1. CDR3 length equals 15 residues. V lost 7 bases and J lost 7; bases outside the gene matches: 12. Germline assignment: CDR1 MNHEY and CDR2 SVGAGI. CDR3 DNA: TGTGCCAGCACCTCGGACGCAGGGGGAAGTGAAAAACTGTTTTTT. Protein sequence: CASTSDAGGSEKLFF.

The CDR3 DNA sequence: TGTGCCAGCAGTTTCGAGGAGACCCAGTACTTC. It is translated as CASSFEETQYF. V and J are TRBV12-3 or TRBV12-4 and TRBJ2-5; D not resolved. V dropped 3 bases and J dropped 5 bases, with 4 bases sitting between them. The CDR3 is 11 residues long.

The J gene is TRBJ2-5, the V gene TRBV7-2, with 7 bases aligning to TRBD2. The junction had 3 bases not matched to a gene; V was cut back by 0 bases and J by 2 bases. This CDR3 has 15 amino acids. CDR1 SGHTA and CDR2 FQGNSA come from the germline V gene. CDR3 amino acids: CASSLASGTQETQYF. The DNA of the CDR3 is TGTGCCAGCAGCTTAGCGAGCGGGACGCAAGAGACCCAGTACTTC.

This clone was detected only a few times. The chain carries TRBV5-1 and TRBJ2-1; 7 bases line up with TRBD1. Germline V gene lookup returns CDR1 SGHRS and CDR2 YFSETQ. Trimming at V came to 3 bases and at J to 5 bases, leaving 11 bases not matched to a gene. The CDR3 covers 16 residues. The CDR3: CASSSTRQGRDNEQFF. In DNA form, the CDR3 reads TGCGCCAGCAGCTCGACCCGACAGGGCCGCGACAATGAGCAGTTCTTC.

V is TRBV19 and J is TRBJ1-5; 10 bases align to TRBD1. The CDR3 has 16 amino acids. Germline V gene lookup returns CDR1 LNHDA and CDR2 SQIVND (reference sequence). Losses at the gene ends were 6 bases for V and 5 bases for J; bases not matched to a gene: 10. CDR3 DNA sequence: TGTGCCAGTAGGTCACCGGGACAGGGGTGGGATCAGCCCCAGCATTTT. Translating it yields CASRSPGQGWDQPQHF.

The table lists this clone with a few counts. V and J are TRBV6-5 and TRBJ1-5, with 9 bases fitting TRBD1. From germline, CDR1 is MNHEY and CDR2 SVGAGI. V shed 7 bases, J shed 3 bases, and the junction held 1 base outside the gene matches. The CDR3 covers 13 residues. The CDR3 spells CASNRGHNQPQHF. The CDR3 DNA reads as TGTGCCAGCAACAGGGGGCACAATCAGCCCCAGCATTTT.

This clone was counted once. The chain joins TRBV5-4 to TRBJ1-1, with D possibly TRBD1 on 6 matching bases. Trimming removed 0 bases from V and 4 bases from J, with 13 bases in between. Germline V CDR1 and CDR2: SGHNT, YYREEE (reference sequence). The CDR3 runs to 15 residues. This CDR3 reads CASSLDIGGVTEAFF. CDR3 nucleotides: TGTGCCAGCAGCTTGGATATAGGGGGTGTCACTGAAGCTTTCTTT.

The gene calls are TRBV6-6 and TRBJ1-2; D unresolved. From germline, CDR1 is MNHNY and CDR2 SVGAGI (reference sequence). CDR3 length: 14 amino acids. The V end lost 7 bases, the J end lost 9 bases, and 21 bases lay between the germline ends. For the CDR3, the DNA is TGTGCCAGCATCGAAGAAAGGGTGGGCGGGCGCTACACCTTC. Translating gives CASIEERVGGRYTF.

This chain connects TRBV11-2 to TRBJ2-7; D is uncertain. Looked up from germline, CDR1 is SGHAT and CDR2 is FQNNGV. The CDR3 contains 15 residues. V was cut by 5 bases and J by 1 base, with 15 bases left in between. The CDR3 loop reads CASSIRTLESYEQYF. In nucleotides, the CDR3 is TGTGCCAGCAGCATAAGGACGCTGGAGTCCTACGAGCAGTACTTC.

The table lists this clone with a few counts. The chain combines TRBV24-1 with TRBJ2-1, with D tentatively TRBD1 or TRBD2 (6 bases each). V was cut by 2 bases and J by 4 bases, with 11 bases left in between. Germline V CDR1 and CDR2: KGHDR, SFDVKD. The CDR3 extends over 15 amino acids. The CDR3 here is CATSDSRDIYNEQFF. CDR3 DNA: TGTGCCACCAGTGATTCGCGGGACATATACAATGAGCAGTTCTTC.